The rows below give T cell receptor beta chains drawn from one sample of a study of blood T cells in healthy people across ages. TCRdb recomputed calls from the 5' RACE reads with MiXCR, one row per CDR3 protein. The sample records 650,000 to 1,000,000 distinct CDR3 sequences, 35% to 40% being singletons. Material for sequencing was blood. The receptors originated from a man in his late teens or twenties in good health. The CDR3 runs from the conserved cysteine through the conserved F or W. Fields, in order: CDR3 DNA, CDR3 protein, D gene, clone size, J gene, CDR3 length, V gene. A D gene is named only where the DNA matches it firmly. The size field is filled for only some rows; it gives once, few, many or a size class.

cdr3_nt: TGTGCCAGCAGCCTAAAGGGGACAGGGGGAAATCAGCCCCAGCATTTT
cdr3_aa: CASSLKGTGGNQPQHF
d_call: TRBD1
clone_size: -
j_call: TRBJ1-5
cdr3_length: 16
v_call: TRBV7-2

cdr3_nt: TGTGCCACCAGTGATTTGAGACAGGGAGACAATGAGCAGTTCTTC
cdr3_aa: CATSDLRQGDNEQFF
d_call: TRBD1
clone_size: -
j_call: TRBJ2-1
cdr3_length: 15
v_call: TRBV24-1

cdr3_nt: TGCAGTGCTGCCGGACTGCTCGGCTCTGGAAACACCGTATATTTT
cdr3_aa: CSAAGLLGSGNTVYF
d_call: -
clone_size: -
j_call: TRBJ1-3
cdr3_length: 15
v_call: TRBV20-1

cdr3_nt: TGTGCCAGCAGCCAGGGGACTTTCAATTCACCCCTCCACTTT
cdr3_aa: CASSQGTFNSPLHF
d_call: -
clone_size: few
j_call: TRBJ1-6
cdr3_length: 14
v_call: TRBV3-1

cdr3_nt: TGCAGTGCTGAGTCCCCCGGGACTAGCGGGGGGAAGTACAATGAGCAGTACTTC
cdr3_aa: CSAESPGTSGGKYNEQYF
d_call: TRBD2
clone_size: few
j_call: TRBJ2-7
cdr3_length: 18
v_call: TRBV20-1

cdr3_nt: TGTGCCAGCACCCTCTGGCCCATGAACACTGAAGCTTTCTTT
cdr3_aa: CASTLWPMNTEAFF
d_call: -
clone_size: -
j_call: TRBJ1-1
cdr3_length: 14
v_call: TRBV12-3/TRBV12-4

cdr3_nt: TGCAGCGTTCGGGCAGGCACAGATACGCAGTATTTT
cdr3_aa: CSVRAGTDTQYF
d_call: -
clone_size: -
j_call: TRBJ2-3
cdr3_length: 12
v_call: TRBV29-1

cdr3_nt: TGCAGTGCTATAGGGACAGATAAAGAAAAACTGTTTTTT
cdr3_aa: CSAIGTDKEKLFF
d_call: TRBD1
clone_size: few
j_call: TRBJ1-4
cdr3_length: 13
v_call: TRBV20-1

cdr3_nt: TGCGCCGGCGCGCCACCCTCCGGGACTAGCGGGGGCCCCACCGGGGAGCTGTTTTTT
cdr3_aa: CAGAPPSGTSGGPTGELFF
d_call: TRBD2
clone_size: -
j_call: TRBJ2-2
cdr3_length: 19
v_call: TRBV5-1

cdr3_nt: TGCAGTGCTAGCTGGAGATCCAGGGGCGGGACTGAAGCTTTCTTT
cdr3_aa: CSASWRSRGGTEAFF
d_call: -
clone_size: -
j_call: TRBJ1-1
cdr3_length: 15
v_call: TRBV20-1

cdr3_nt: TGTGCCAGCTGTCGGAACACTGAAGCTTTCTTT
cdr3_aa: CASCRNTEAFF
d_call: -
clone_size: -
j_call: TRBJ1-1
cdr3_length: 11
v_call: TRBV12-3/TRBV12-4

cdr3_nt: TGTGCCAGCAGCACAGAAGGGACAGGGCTCAACGAGCAGTACTTC
cdr3_aa: CASSTEGTGLNEQYF
d_call: TRBD1
clone_size: -
j_call: TRBJ2-7
cdr3_length: 15
v_call: TRBV7-2

cdr3_nt: TGCGCCAGCAGCCGACAAGCGGGTGACGAGGAGACCCAGTACTTC
cdr3_aa: CASSRQAGDEETQYF
d_call: -
clone_size: -
j_call: TRBJ2-5
cdr3_length: 15
v_call: TRBV5-1

cdr3_nt: TGTGCCACAGCGCCCCAGTCCTATGGCTACACCTTC
cdr3_aa: CATAPQSYGYTF
d_call: -
clone_size: -
j_call: TRBJ1-2
cdr3_length: 12
v_call: TRBV6-2/TRBV6-3

cdr3_nt: TGTGCCAGCAGCCGTGGACAAGCCAACGTCCTGACTTTC
cdr3_aa: CASSRGQANVLTF
d_call: -
clone_size: -
j_call: TRBJ2-6
cdr3_length: 13
v_call: TRBV28

cdr3_nt: TGCGCCAGCAGCTTGTATACGGAGAACTATGGCTACACCTTC
cdr3_aa: CASSLYTENYGYTF
d_call: -
clone_size: many
j_call: TRBJ1-2
cdr3_length: 14
v_call: TRBV5-1

cdr3_nt: TGCGCCAGCAGCTACCCGACAGGGGCCTACAATGAGCAGTACTTC
cdr3_aa: CASSYPTGAYNEQYF
d_call: TRBD1
clone_size: -
j_call: TRBJ2-7
cdr3_length: 15
v_call: TRBV5-1

cdr3_nt: TGTGCCTGGAGTGACAGGGGGCGCCCCCTCCACTTT
cdr3_aa: CAWSDRGRPLHF
d_call: TRBD1
clone_size: -
j_call: TRBJ1-6
cdr3_length: 12
v_call: TRBV30

cdr3_nt: TGTGCCAGCAGTCAAAGTTCCAGGACAGGGGCCCCCTACAATGAGCAGTACTTC
cdr3_aa: CASSQSSRTGAPYNEQYF
d_call: TRBD1
clone_size: once
j_call: TRBJ2-7
cdr3_length: 18
v_call: TRBV7-3

cdr3_nt: TGCGCCAGCAGCCAAGACTTCCGCTATGGCTACACCTTC
cdr3_aa: CASSQDFRYGYTF
d_call: -
clone_size: -
j_call: TRBJ1-2
cdr3_length: 13
v_call: TRBV4-1

cdr3_nt: TGCGCCAGCAAAGGTTCGAGTCGGGGACTCAATCCCTACTACGAGCAGTACTTC
cdr3_aa: CASKGSSRGLNPYYEQYF
d_call: -
clone_size: -
j_call: TRBJ2-7
cdr3_length: 18
v_call: TRBV10-1

cdr3_nt: TGTGCCAGCAGTGAGAAGGGCACTGAAGCTTTCTTT
cdr3_aa: CASSEKGTEAFF
d_call: -
clone_size: -
j_call: TRBJ1-1
cdr3_length: 12
v_call: TRBV7-9

cdr3_nt: TGTGCCAGCAGTCCCCTTCGACCCTCCGCAGCTTTCTTT
cdr3_aa: CASSPLRPSAAFF
d_call: -
clone_size: -
j_call: TRBJ1-1
cdr3_length: 13
v_call: TRBV12-3/TRBV12-4

cdr3_nt: TGCGCCAGCAGCTTGGAAGGGGCCGAGCAGTACTTC
cdr3_aa: CASSLEGAEQYF
d_call: -
clone_size: -
j_call: TRBJ2-7
cdr3_length: 12
v_call: TRBV5-1

cdr3_nt: TGTGCCAGCAGCTTGACCCCAGCGGGGGGGGGCACAGATACGCAGTATTTT
cdr3_aa: CASSLTPAGGGTDTQYF
d_call: TRBD2
clone_size: few
j_call: TRBJ2-3
cdr3_length: 17
v_call: TRBV7-2

cdr3_nt: TGCGCCAGCAGCCCCAAGGGGCGCCCCCTAGATGAGCAGTACTTC
cdr3_aa: CASSPKGRPLDEQYF
d_call: -
clone_size: -
j_call: TRBJ2-7
cdr3_length: 15
v_call: TRBV4-1

cdr3_nt: TGTGCCAGCAGTTACTCAGGGCTAGCGGGAAGGGACGAGCAGTACTTC
cdr3_aa: CASSYSGLAGRDEQYF
d_call: TRBD2
clone_size: -
j_call: TRBJ2-7
cdr3_length: 16
v_call: TRBV6-5

cdr3_nt: TGCGCCAGCAGCCAGGTCGATCTTTTGGTCTTCGGAGAGCAGTACTTC
cdr3_aa: CASSQVDLLVFGEQYF
d_call: -
clone_size: few
j_call: TRBJ2-7
cdr3_length: 16
v_call: TRBV4-1

cdr3_nt: TGCAGTGCTACCGACAGGGGGCATCAGCCCCAGCATTTT
cdr3_aa: CSATDRGHQPQHF
d_call: TRBD1
clone_size: many
j_call: TRBJ1-5
cdr3_length: 13
v_call: TRBV20-1

cdr3_nt: TGTGCCAGCAGTCCCGGATTCAAGGGCACCTCCATCTATCAGCCCCAGCATTTT
cdr3_aa: CASSPGFKGTSIYQPQHF
d_call: -
clone_size: few
j_call: TRBJ1-5
cdr3_length: 18
v_call: TRBV6-1

cdr3_nt: TGTGCCAGCTCGACCGGGGGCTTGCGGGGCTACACCTTC
cdr3_aa: CASSTGGLRGYTF
d_call: -
clone_size: -
j_call: TRBJ1-2
cdr3_length: 13
v_call: TRBV6-5

cdr3_nt: TGTGCCATCAGTGAGTCCATGTCGGCCGGGACAGAGCTCTCCTACGAGCAGTACTTC
cdr3_aa: CAISESMSAGTELSYEQYF
d_call: TRBD1
clone_size: -
j_call: TRBJ2-7
cdr3_length: 19
v_call: TRBV10-3

cdr3_nt: TGCAGCGTTGAAGATCAACTTGGTGAGCAGTTCTTC
cdr3_aa: CSVEDQLGEQFF
d_call: -
clone_size: -
j_call: TRBJ2-1
cdr3_length: 12
v_call: TRBV29-1

cdr3_nt: TGTGCCAGCAGCCCTGGCGGACAGCGTAGTTTTCAAGAGACCCAGTACTTC
cdr3_aa: CASSPGGQRSFQETQYF
d_call: -
clone_size: few
j_call: TRBJ2-5
cdr3_length: 17
v_call: TRBV3-1

cdr3_nt: TGTGCCAGCAGCGTAGAGGTGGACACCGACAATGAGCAGTACTTC
cdr3_aa: CASSVEVDTDNEQYF
d_call: -
clone_size: few
j_call: TRBJ2-5
cdr3_length: 15
v_call: TRBV9

cdr3_nt: TGTGTCAGCAGCTATAAGCAAGAGACCCAGTACTTC
cdr3_aa: CVSSYKQETQYF
d_call: -
clone_size: -
j_call: TRBJ2-5
cdr3_length: 12
v_call: TRBV7-9

cdr3_nt: TGTGCCAGCAGCATAGAGGCGACAGATACGCAGTATTTT
cdr3_aa: CASSIEATDTQYF
d_call: -
clone_size: -
j_call: TRBJ2-3
cdr3_length: 13
v_call: TRBV12-3/TRBV12-4

cdr3_nt: TGCGCCAGCAGCCCCGGTTGGGACCGAACCACAGATACGCAGTATTTT
cdr3_aa: CASSPGWDRTTDTQYF
d_call: -
clone_size: many
j_call: TRBJ2-3
cdr3_length: 16
v_call: TRBV5-1

cdr3_nt: TGTGCCAGCAGCTTAGGTGGGGAGGACCAGTACTTC
cdr3_aa: CASSLGGEDQYF
d_call: -
clone_size: -
j_call: TRBJ2-7
cdr3_length: 12
v_call: TRBV7-9

cdr3_nt: TGCAGTGCTGGAGTCGGGACAGGGTACCCCACAGATACGCAGTATTTT
cdr3_aa: CSAGVGTGYPTDTQYF
d_call: TRBD1
clone_size: few
j_call: TRBJ2-3
cdr3_length: 16
v_call: TRBV20-1

cdr3_nt: TGTGCCAGCAGTTACGTGGCCGCTGACAATGAGCAGTTCTTC
cdr3_aa: CASSYVAADNEQFF
d_call: -
clone_size: few
j_call: TRBJ2-1
cdr3_length: 14
v_call: TRBV6-6

cdr3_nt: TGCAGTGCTATTTCAGGGGGCTCGGACACCGGGGAGCTGTTTTTT
cdr3_aa: CSAISGGSDTGELFF
d_call: TRBD1
clone_size: -
j_call: TRBJ2-2
cdr3_length: 15
v_call: TRBV20-1

cdr3_nt: TGTGCCAGCAGCCAACTAGCGGGGGAACCCGGTACGCAGTATTTT
cdr3_aa: CASSQLAGEPGTQYF
d_call: TRBD2
clone_size: -
j_call: TRBJ2-3
cdr3_length: 15
v_call: TRBV3-1

cdr3_nt: TGTGCCACCAGTGACCCCGGGGCCAACGTCCTGACTTTC
cdr3_aa: CATSDPGANVLTF
d_call: -
clone_size: -
j_call: TRBJ2-6
cdr3_length: 13
v_call: TRBV24-1

cdr3_nt: TGCGCCAGCAGCGAATTAACAGGGGGTGTTGGTGAGACCCAGTACTTC
cdr3_aa: CASSELTGGVGETQYF
d_call: TRBD1
clone_size: -
j_call: TRBJ2-5
cdr3_length: 16
v_call: TRBV5-1

cdr3_nt: TGCGCCAGCAGCGGGCGAGCGGGGGGGAGAGATACGCAGTATTTT
cdr3_aa: CASSGRAGGRDTQYF
d_call: TRBD2
clone_size: -
j_call: TRBJ2-3
cdr3_length: 15
v_call: TRBV5-1

cdr3_nt: TGCGCCAGCACCCGGGGGGAAGGACAAGAGACCCAGTACTTC
cdr3_aa: CASTRGEGQETQYF
d_call: TRBD2
clone_size: -
j_call: TRBJ2-5
cdr3_length: 14
v_call: TRBV5-1

cdr3_nt: TGTGCCAGCAGTGGGGGACTAGTCCAGGATGAGCAGTTCTTC
cdr3_aa: CASSGGLVQDEQFF
d_call: TRBD2
clone_size: few
j_call: TRBJ2-1
cdr3_length: 14
v_call: TRBV2